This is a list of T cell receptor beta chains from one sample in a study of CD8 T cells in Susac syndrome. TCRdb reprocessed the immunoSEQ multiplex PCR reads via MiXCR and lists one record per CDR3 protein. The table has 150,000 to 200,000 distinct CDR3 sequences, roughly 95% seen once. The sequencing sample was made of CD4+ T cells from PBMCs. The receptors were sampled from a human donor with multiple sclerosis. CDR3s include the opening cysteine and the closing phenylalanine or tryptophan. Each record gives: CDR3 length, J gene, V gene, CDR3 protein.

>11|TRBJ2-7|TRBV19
CATSDRDEQYF
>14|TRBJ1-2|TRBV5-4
CASSLVADSYGYTF
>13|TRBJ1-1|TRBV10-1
CASSERVNTEAFF
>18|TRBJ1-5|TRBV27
CASSLKGGVLGGNQPQHF
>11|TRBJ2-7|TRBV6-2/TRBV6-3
CASSYYYEQYF
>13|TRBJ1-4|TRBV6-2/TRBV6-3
CASGGQVGEKLFF
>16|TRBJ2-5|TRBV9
CASSEGIAGGQETQYF
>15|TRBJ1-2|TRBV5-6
CASSSGDKDGYGYTF
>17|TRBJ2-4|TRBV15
CATSDTGVDIAKNIQYF
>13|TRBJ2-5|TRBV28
CASSLYRVQTQYF
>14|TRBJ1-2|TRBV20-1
CSAAQGAVDYGYTF
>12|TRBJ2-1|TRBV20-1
CSAPLLAGEQFF
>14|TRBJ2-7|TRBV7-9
CASSFGTGGHEQYF
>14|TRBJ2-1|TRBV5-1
CASSLGAGDNEQFF
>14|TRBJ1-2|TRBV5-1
CASSLLGGLGGYTF